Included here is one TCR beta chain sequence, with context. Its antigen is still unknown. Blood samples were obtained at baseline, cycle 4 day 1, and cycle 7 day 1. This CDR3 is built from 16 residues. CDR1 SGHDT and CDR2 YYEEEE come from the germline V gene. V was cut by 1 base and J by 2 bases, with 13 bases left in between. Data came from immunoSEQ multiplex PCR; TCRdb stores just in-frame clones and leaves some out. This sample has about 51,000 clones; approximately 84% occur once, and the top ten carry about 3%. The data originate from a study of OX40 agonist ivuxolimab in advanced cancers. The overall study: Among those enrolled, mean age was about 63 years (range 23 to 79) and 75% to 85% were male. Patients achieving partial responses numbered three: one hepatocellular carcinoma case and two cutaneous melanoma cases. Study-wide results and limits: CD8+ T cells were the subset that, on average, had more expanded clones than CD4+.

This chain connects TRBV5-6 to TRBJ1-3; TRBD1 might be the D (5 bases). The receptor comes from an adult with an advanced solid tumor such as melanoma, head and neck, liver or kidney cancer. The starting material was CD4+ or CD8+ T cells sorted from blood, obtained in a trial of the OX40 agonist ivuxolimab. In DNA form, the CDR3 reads TGTGCCAGCAGCTTGTATGGGGACGGCACTGGAAACACCATATATTTT. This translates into CASSLYGDGTGNTIYF.